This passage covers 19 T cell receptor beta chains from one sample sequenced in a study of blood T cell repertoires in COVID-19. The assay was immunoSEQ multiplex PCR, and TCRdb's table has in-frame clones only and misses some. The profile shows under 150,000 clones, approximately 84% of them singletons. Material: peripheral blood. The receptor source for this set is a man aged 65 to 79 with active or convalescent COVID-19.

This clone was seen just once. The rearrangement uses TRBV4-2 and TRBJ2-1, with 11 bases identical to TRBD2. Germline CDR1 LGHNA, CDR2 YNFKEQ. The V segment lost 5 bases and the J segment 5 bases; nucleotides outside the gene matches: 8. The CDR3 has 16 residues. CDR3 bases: TGTGCCAGCAGCAAGGAAGTAGCGGGAGGGAACAATGAGCAGTTCTTC. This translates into CASSKEVAGGNNEQFF.

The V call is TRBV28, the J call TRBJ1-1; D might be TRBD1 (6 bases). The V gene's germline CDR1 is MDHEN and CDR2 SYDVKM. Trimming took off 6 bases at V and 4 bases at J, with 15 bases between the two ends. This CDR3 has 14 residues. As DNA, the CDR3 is TGTGCCAGCAGACTCCGACAGGTGAGCACTGAAGCTTTCTTT. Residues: CASRLRQVSTEAFF.

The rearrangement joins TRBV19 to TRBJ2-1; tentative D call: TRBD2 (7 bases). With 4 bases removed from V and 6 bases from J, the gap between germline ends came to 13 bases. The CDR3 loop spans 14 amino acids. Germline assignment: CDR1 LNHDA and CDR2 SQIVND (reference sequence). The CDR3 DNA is TGTGCCAGTAGTAACGGGGGGCTCGTCAATGAGCAGTTCTTC. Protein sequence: CASSNGGLVNEQFF.

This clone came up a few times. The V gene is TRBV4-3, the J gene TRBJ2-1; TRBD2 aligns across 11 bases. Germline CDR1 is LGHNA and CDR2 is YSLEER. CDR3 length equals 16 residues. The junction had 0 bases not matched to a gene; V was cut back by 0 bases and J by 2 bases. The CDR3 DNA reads TGCGCCAGCAGCCAAGAACTAGCGGGGGCCTACAATGAGCAGTTCTTC. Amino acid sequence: CASSQELAGAYNEQFF.

The CDR3 DNA follows: TGTGCCAGCAGCCAATGGTACTCCGGGACAGGAGTCTACGAGCAGTACTTC. Its translation is CASSQWYSGTGVYEQYF. The rearrangement joins TRBV3-1 (or the pseudogene TRBV3-2) to TRBJ2-7, with TRBD1 matching over 8 bases. The length of the CDR3 is 17 residues. Germline trimming cut 2 bases from V and 3 bases from J; bases unmatched to any gene: 12. Germline values: CDR1 LGHDT, CDR2 YNNKEL (reference sequence).

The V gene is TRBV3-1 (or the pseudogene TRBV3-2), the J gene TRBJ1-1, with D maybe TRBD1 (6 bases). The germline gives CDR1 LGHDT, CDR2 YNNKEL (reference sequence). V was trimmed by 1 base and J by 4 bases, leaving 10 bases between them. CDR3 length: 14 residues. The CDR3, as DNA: TGTGCCAGCAGCCAAGGGAGGGGGGGCACTGAAGCTTTCTTT. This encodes CASSQGRGGTEAFF.

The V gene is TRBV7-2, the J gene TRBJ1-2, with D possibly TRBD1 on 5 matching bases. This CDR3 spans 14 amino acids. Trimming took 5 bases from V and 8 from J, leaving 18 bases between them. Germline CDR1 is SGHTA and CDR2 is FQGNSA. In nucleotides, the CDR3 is TGTGCCAGCAGCGAAACCAACCAGGGATCGGGCTACACCTTC. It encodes CASSETNQGSGYTF. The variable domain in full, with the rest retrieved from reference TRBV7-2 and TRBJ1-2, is GAGVSQSPSNKVTEKGKDVELRCDPISGHTALYWYRQSLGQGLEFLIYFQGNSAPDKSGLPSDRFSAERTGGSVSTLTIQRTQQEDSAVYLCASSETNQGSGYTFGSGTRLTVV.

The CDR3 DNA reads as TGTGCCAGCAGTGAACTGGGGGGTCTTTCCTATGAGCAGTTCTTC. Its translation: CASSELGGLSYEQFF. The chain joins TRBV2 to TRBJ2-1; possible D gene TRBD2, 6 bases. The germline CDR1 and CDR2 sequences are SNHLY and FYNNEI. Trimming took 2 bases from V and 8 from J, leaving 16 bases between them. The CDR3 totals 15 residues.

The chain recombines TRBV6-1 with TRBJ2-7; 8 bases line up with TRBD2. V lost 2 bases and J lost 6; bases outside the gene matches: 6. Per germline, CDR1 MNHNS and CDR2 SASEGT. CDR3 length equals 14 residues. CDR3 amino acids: CASSETGGGGEQYF. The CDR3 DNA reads TGTGCCAGCAGTGAAACCGGGGGGGGCGGCGAGCAGTACTTC.

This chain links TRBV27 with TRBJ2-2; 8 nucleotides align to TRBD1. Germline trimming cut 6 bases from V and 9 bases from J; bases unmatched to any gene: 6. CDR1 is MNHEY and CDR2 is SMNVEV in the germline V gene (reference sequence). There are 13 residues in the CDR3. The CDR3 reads CASSLQGGRELFF. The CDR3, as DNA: TGTGCCAGCAGCCTACAGGGGGGCAGGGAGCTGTTTTTT.

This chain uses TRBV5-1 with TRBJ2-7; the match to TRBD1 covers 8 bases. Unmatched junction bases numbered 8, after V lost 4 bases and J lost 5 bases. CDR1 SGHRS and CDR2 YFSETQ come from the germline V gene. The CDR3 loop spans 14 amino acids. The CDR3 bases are TGCGCCAGCAGCGCAGGGGGCGCGAGGGACGAGCAGTACTTC. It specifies CASSAGGARDEQYF. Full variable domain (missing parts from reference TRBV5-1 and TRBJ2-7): KAGVTQTPRYLIKTRGQQVTLSCSPISGHRSVSWYQQTPGQGLQFLFEYFSETQRNKGNFPGRFSGRQFSNSRSEMNVSTLELGDSALYLCASSAGGARDEQYFGPGTRLTVT.

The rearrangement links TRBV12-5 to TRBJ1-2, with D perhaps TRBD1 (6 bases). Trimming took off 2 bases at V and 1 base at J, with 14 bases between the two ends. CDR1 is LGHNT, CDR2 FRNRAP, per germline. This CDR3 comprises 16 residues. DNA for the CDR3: TGTGCTAGTGGTTTGTCGCCAGGGGAGCTTAACTATGGCTACACCTTC. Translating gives CASGLSPGELNYGYTF.

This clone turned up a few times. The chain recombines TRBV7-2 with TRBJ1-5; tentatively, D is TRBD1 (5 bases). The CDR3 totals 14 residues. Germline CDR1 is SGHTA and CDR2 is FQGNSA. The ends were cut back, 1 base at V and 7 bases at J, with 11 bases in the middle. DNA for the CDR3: TGTGCCAGCAGCTTAGTGGGGGGAGGCCAGCCCCAGCATTTT. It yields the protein CASSLVGGGQPQHF.

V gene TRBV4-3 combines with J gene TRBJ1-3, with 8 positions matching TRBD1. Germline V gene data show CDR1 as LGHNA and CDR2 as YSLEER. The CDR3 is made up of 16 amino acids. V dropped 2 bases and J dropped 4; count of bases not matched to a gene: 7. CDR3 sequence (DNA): TGCGCCAGCAGCCAACTCGGGACAGGCGCCGGAAACACCATATATTTT. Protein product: CASSQLGTGAGNTIYF.

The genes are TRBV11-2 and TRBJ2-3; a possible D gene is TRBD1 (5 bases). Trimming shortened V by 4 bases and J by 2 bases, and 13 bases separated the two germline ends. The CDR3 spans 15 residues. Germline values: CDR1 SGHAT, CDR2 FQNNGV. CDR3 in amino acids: CASSSSGRATDTQYF. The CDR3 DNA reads TGTGCCAGCAGCTCGTCGGGCAGGGCCACAGATACGCAGTATTTT.

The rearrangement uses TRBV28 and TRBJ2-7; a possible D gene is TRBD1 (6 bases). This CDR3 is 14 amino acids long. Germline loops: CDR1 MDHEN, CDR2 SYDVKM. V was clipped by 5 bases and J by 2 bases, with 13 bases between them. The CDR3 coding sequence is TGTGCCAGCAGTGGGTGGACAGAGGCCTACGAGCAGTACTTC. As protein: CASSGWTEAYEQYF.

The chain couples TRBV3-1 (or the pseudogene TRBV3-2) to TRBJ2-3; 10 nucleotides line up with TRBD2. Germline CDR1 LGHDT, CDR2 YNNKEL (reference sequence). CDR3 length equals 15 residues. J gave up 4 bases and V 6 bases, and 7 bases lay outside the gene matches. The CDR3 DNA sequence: TGTGCCAGCAGGCCGAGCGGGGGGGCATCAGATACGCAGTATTTT. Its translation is CASRPSGGASDTQYF.

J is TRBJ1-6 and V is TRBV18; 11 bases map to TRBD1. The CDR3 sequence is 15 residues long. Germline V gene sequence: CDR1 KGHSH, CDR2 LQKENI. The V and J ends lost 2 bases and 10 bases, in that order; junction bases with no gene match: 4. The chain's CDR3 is CASSPGTGGQSPLHF. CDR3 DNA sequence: TGTGCCAGCTCACCAGGGACAGGGGGACAATCACCCCTCCACTTT. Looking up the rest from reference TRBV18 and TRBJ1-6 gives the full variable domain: NAGVMQNPRHLVRRRGQEARLRCSPMKGHSHVYWYRQLPEEGLKFMVYLQKENIIDESGMPKERFSAEFPKEGPSILRIQQVVRGDSAAYFCASSPGTGGQSPLHFGNGTRLTVT.

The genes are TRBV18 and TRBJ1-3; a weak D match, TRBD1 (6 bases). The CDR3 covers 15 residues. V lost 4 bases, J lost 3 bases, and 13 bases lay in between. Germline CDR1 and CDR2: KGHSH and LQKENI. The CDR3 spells CASSQTGQIGNTIYF. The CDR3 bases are TGTGCCAGCTCACAAACGGGACAAATTGGAAACACCATATATTTT.